Following are 18 T cell receptor beta chains from one sample sequenced in a study of regulatory T cells in long-lasting Graves disease. Researchers made TCR beta libraries by using iRepertoire HTBI primers and running Arm-PCR on CDR3 regions. MiXCR, applied by TCRdb to the multiplex PCR reads, yields one record per CDR3 protein. The sample yields roughly 360,000 distinct CDR3 sequences, roughly 25% seen once. This sample's time point: persistent/refractory GD, antithyroid drugs over 5 years with positive TRAb. Isolated PBMC RNA provided the starting material for the TCR library. The material sequenced was peripheral blood mononuclear cells (PBMCs), taken when the disease was refractory, from a patient treated with antithyroid drugs. The origin of the receptors is a woman between 40 and 55 years old with Graves disease.

V usage is TRBV12-3 or TRBV12-4 and J usage is TRBJ2-7; tentatively, D is TRBD2 (6 bases). This CDR3 has 15 amino acids. The germline V and J ends were trimmed by 5 bases and 0 bases, with 14 bases remaining between them. Here the CDR3 reads CASSTRDRSSYEQYF. DNA of the CDR3: TGTGCCAGCAGTACGCGGGACCGGAGCTCCTACGAGCAGTACTTC.

The chain combines TRBV28 with TRBJ1-1; D is undetermined. This CDR3 has 14 residues. The germline V and J ends were trimmed by 5 bases and 2 bases, with 12 bases remaining between them. The V gene's germline CDR1 is MDHEN and CDR2 SYDVKM. The CDR3 nucleotides are TGTGCCAGCAGTATTGCCCGGGGAAACACTGAAGCTTTCTTT. This codes for CASSIARGNTEAFF.

In this sample, this clonotype turned up a few times. The chain uses TRBV20-1 and TRBJ1-6; 9 nucleotides align to TRBD1. CDR1 is DFQATT and CDR2 is SNEGSKA in the germline V gene (reference sequence). CDR3 length equals 15 residues. Germline trimming cut 2 bases from V and 8 bases from J; bases unmatched to any gene: 7. The CDR3 spells CSARRTGVLHSPLHF. DNA for the CDR3: TGCAGTGCTAGAAGGACAGGGGTTTTGCATTCACCCCTCCACTTT.

This clonotype has a count of ten or more. In nucleotides, the CDR3 is TGTGCCAGCAGTTACTCGATATACAGCAATCAGCCCCAGCATTTT. Translating it yields CASSYSIYSNQPQHF. V is TRBV6-6 and J is TRBJ1-5; D gene uncertain. Germline CDR1 MNHNY, CDR2 SVGAGI (reference sequence). V was trimmed by 0 bases and J by 1 base, leaving 7 bases between them. This CDR3 is built from 15 residues.

The chain employs TRBV7-9 and TRBJ1-4; D is perhaps TRBD1 (6 bases). This CDR3 spans 14 amino acids. The germline CDR1 and CDR2 sequences are SEHNR and FQNEAQ (reference sequence). V was pared by 4 bases and J by 8 bases, with 14 bases between. CDR3 loop: CASSSRQVGEKLFF. CDR3 in DNA: TGTGCCAGCAGCTCCAGACAGGTGGGCGAAAAACTGTTTTTT.

The chain links TRBV9 to TRBJ2-3, with 11 nucleotides matching TRBD1. The trim removed 4 bases at V and 0 bases at J, leaving 10 bases unmatched. Germline CDR1 and CDR2: SGDLS and YYNGEE. The CDR3 length is 18 residues. The CDR3 region is CASSRGQGASPSTDTQYF. The CDR3 DNA reads as TGTGCCAGCAGCCGTGGACAGGGGGCTTCTCCTAGCACAGATACGCAGTATTTT.

This clonotype came up many times. V is TRBV12-3 or TRBV12-4 and J is TRBJ2-2; D gene uncertain. This CDR3 is 13 amino acids long. The V end was cut by 8 bases, the J end by 4 bases, with 11 bases between. The DNA of the CDR3 is TGTGCCAGCGATTATCGACTCACCGGGGAGCTGTTTTTT. It codes for CASDYRLTGELFF.

The rearrangement uses TRBV4-1 and TRBJ1-6; a weak D match, TRBD1 (5 bases). The V end lost 1 base, the J end lost 9 bases, and 13 bases lay between the germline ends. The CDR3 totals 15 residues. Germline lookup yields CDR1 MGHRA and CDR2 YSYEKL. CDR3 coding DNA: TGCGCCAGCAGCCAAGTCGTGGCAGGGAGTTCACCCCTCCACTTT. Protein: CASSQVVAGSSPLHF.

This clonotype was detected only a few times. The chain is built from TRBV11-2 and TRBJ2-7; 11 bases are a match to TRBD2. The ends lost 3 bases at V and 6 bases at J; junction bases unmatched: 7. CDR3 length equals 15 residues. Looked up from germline, CDR1 is SGHAT and CDR2 is FQNNGV. As DNA, the CDR3 is TGTGCCAGCAGCTTCTTTAGCGGGAGGGCCCCCGAGCAGTACTTC. Residues: CASSFFSGRAPEQYF.

The chain links TRBV5-5 to TRBJ1-1; tentative D call: TRBD1 (5 bases). CDR1 SGHKS and CDR2 YYEKEE come from the germline V gene (reference sequence). This CDR3 has 14 amino acids. V was trimmed by 3 bases and J by 11 bases, leaving 20 bases between them. The CDR3, as DNA: TGTGCCAGCAGCTCGGACATCTACTCCTTCGAGGCTTTCTTT. It specifies CASSSDIYSFEAFF.

This chain uses TRBV2 with TRBJ2-1, with 7 positions matching TRBD1. Trimming at V came to 6 bases and at J to 6 bases, leaving 5 bases not matched to a gene. CDR1 and CDR2 from the germline V gene are SNHLY and FYNNEI. The CDR3 consists of 13 residues. This chain's CDR3 is CASSQQGPNEQFF. CDR3 bases: TGTGCCAGCAGCCAACAGGGGCCCAATGAGCAGTTCTTC.

The rearrangement uses TRBV7-9 and TRBJ2-7; TRBD1 matches at 8 bases. Germline trimming cut 4 bases from V and 3 bases from J; bases unmatched to any gene: 14. The CDR3 has 17 amino acids. Germline values: CDR1 SEHNR, CDR2 FQNEAQ (reference sequence). In DNA form, the CDR3 reads TGTGCCAGCAGCTCCTACGGGACAGGAACAACTGGCTACGAGCAGTACTTC. Its translation: CASSSYGTGTTGYEQYF.

There are a few counts of this clonotype. The V call is TRBV6-1, the J call TRBJ2-1; D is uncertain. Germline CDR1 MNHNS, CDR2 SASEGT. The V gene lost 7 bases and the J gene lost 4 bases, with 17 bases spanning the gap. The CDR3 covers 15 residues. Here the CDR3 DNA reads TGTGCCAGCACGTTGGACGGCTCGAGGTACAATGAGCAGTTCTTC. This codes for CASTLDGSRYNEQFF.

This clonotype has a count of ten or more. The chain uses TRBV27 and TRBJ1-5; D remains ambiguous. This CDR3 has 13 residues. Trimming stripped 3 bases from V and 7 bases from J, with 10 bases between. The V gene's germline CDR1 is MNHEY and CDR2 SMNVEV (reference sequence). The CDR3 is CASSFGVQQPQHF. In nucleotides, the CDR3 is TGTGCCAGCAGTTTCGGGGTGCAGCAGCCCCAGCATTTT.

In its sample, this clonotype was seen many times. The chain carries TRBV12-3 or TRBV12-4 and TRBJ2-2; 7 positions match TRBD2. V gave up 3 bases and J gave up 5 bases; unmatched junction bases: 9. The CDR3 has 16 residues. The CDR3 bases are TGTGCCAGCAGTTTCGGTCCGGGACTATGGACCGGGGAGCTGTTTTTT. Its translation: CASSFGPGLWTGELFF.

This clonotype was detected ten times or more. J is TRBJ2-7 and V is TRBV12-3 or TRBV12-4; 10 bases match TRBD1. The CDR3 length is 17 residues. V lost 3 bases to trimming and J lost 4 bases; unmatched junction nucleotides: 12. The DNA for the CDR3 is TGTGCCAGCAGTTTCTACGCCGGGACAGGGGAGGTATACGAGCAGTACTTC. Translating it yields CASSFYAGTGEVYEQYF.

The chain links TRBV6-2 or TRBV6-3 to TRBJ1-5; D perhaps matches TRBD1 (5 bases). The V end was cut by 0 bases, the J end by 0 bases, with 12 bases between. The CDR3 has 17 residues. Germline assignment: CDR1 MNHEY and CDR2 SVGEGT. The CDR3 region has the DNA TGTGCCAGCAGTTACTCGGGGCAGACATATAGCAATCAGCCCCAGCATTTT. Encoded protein: CASSYSGQTYSNQPQHF.

The rearrangement links TRBV19 to TRBJ2-7, with 11 bases lining up with TRBD1. V shed 6 bases, J shed 4 bases, and the junction held 8 bases outside the gene matches. In germline, CDR1 is LNHDA, CDR2 SQIVND (reference sequence). The CDR3 runs 15 residues. The DNA of the CDR3 is TGTGCCAGTAGCGATCCGGGACAGGGGGGTTACGAGCAGTACTTC. This translates into CASSDPGQGGYEQYF.